This paragraph covers one TCR beta chain sequence. Antigen specificity is unknown. One junction end disagrees with the germline gene, perhaps due to a read error. These data originate in a study of shared clonotypes between healthy human individuals. The wider study: Each donor had three CD4 naive, three CD4 memory, two CD8 naive and one CD8 memory plate. Study-wide results and limits: An effect of sequencing depth on clonotype sharing among donors was expected. On the whole, naive subsets had larger estimated richness than memory subsets had. Sharing across a few donors was seen in 4.5% to 6.5% of naive CD4 clonotypes.

Germline V gene data show CDR1 as SGHAT and CDR2 as FQNNGV. This CDR3 has 15 amino acids. Using immunoSEQ multiplex PCR, the repertoire was profiled, and TCRdb retains in-frame clones only, with some absent. The sample gives about 2.2 million clones, about 94% of which show up once; about 1.7% is in the top ten. Positive CCR7 selection of CD45RO-negative cells yielded the naive CD8 cells, and terminally differentiated effector memory CD45RA+ cells were excluded. Sequenced sample: naive CD8+ T cells from PBMCs. The receptor was derived from a man aged 18 to 29 in good health. Some clones in this sample may be carry-over from other donors' samples. The gene calls are TRBV11-2 and TRBJ2-7; D ambiguous. CDR3 sequence: CASSLGSLISHEQYF. In nucleotides, the CDR3 is TGTGCCAGCAGCTTAGGATCGCTGATCTCCCACGAGCAGTACTTC.